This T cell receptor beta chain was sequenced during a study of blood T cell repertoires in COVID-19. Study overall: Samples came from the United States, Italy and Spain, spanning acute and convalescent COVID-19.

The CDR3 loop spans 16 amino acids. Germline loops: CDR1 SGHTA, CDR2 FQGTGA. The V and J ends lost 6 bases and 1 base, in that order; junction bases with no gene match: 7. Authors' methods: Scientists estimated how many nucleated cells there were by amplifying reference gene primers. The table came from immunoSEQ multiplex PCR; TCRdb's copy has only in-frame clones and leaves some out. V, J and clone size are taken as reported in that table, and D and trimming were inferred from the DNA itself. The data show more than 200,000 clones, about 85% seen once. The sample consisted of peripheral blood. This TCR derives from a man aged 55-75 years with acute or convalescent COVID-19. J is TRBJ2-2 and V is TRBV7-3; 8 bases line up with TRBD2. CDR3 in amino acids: CASSYESGGNTGELFF. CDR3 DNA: TGTGCCAGCAGTTACGAAAGCGGGGGGAACACCGGGGAGCTGTTTTTT.